The sequence of this T cell receptor (beta chain) was determined in a study of beta chain features in type 1 diabetes. Populations isolated by sorting all had purity greater than 95%. Regarding the study as a whole: Overrepresentation of cells with high TCR expression could result from cDNA sequencing. Any HLA effect on TCRB rearrangement was left unresolved by small sub-analyses.

This clone was counted between two and nine times. Its antigen is currently unknown. Trimming left V 0 bases short and J 5 bases short, with 10 bases between. CDR3 length: 14 amino acids. CDR1 and CDR2 from the germline V gene are LNHNV and YYDKDF (reference sequence). Isolated RNA was reverse transcribed in full, so expressed TCRB transcripts were sequenced. Sequencing was performed with immunoSEQ multiplex PCR; in TCRdb, only in-frame clones are kept and a portion is missing. The table has 900,000 or so clones, roughly 16% seen once. The origin of this receptor is a woman younger than 35 in good health. The V gene is TRBV15, the J gene TRBJ2-5; D gene ambiguous. The sample taken for sequencing was naive CD4+ T cells from blood. This CDR3 is CATSRDIRLETQYF. DNA of the CDR3: TGTGCCACCAGCAGAGACATAAGGCTGGAGACCCAGTACTTC.